These T cell receptor beta chains were read from a single sample in a study of CD8 T cells in Susac syndrome. TCRdb passed the immunoSEQ multiplex PCR reads through MiXCR, listing each CDR3 protein once. The sample shows about 83,000 distinct CDR3 sequences, 95% of them seen only once. Specimen: CD8+ T cells from PBMCs. The receptors derive from a human donor with Susac syndrome. Each CDR3 is given with its conserved first and last residue. D genes are given only for firm matches. The listing skips clone size in some rows; elsewhere it reads once, few, many or a size class.

TRBV4-3,15,-,TRBJ2-7,-,CASSQYITAGTEQYF,TGCGCCAGCAGCCAGTACATAACCGCGGGGACCGAGCAGTACTTC
TRBV2,14,-,TRBJ2-7,-,CASSASASSYEQYF,TGTGCCAGCAGTGCTAGCGCGAGCTCCTACGAGCAGTACTTC
TRBV6-5,14,-,TRBJ2-7,-,CASSYSRGHYEQYF,TGTGCCAGCAGTTACTCCAGGGGACACTACGAGCAGTACTTC
TRBV29-1,13,TRBD1,TRBJ2-7,-,CSVLRDRAYEQYF,TGCAGCGTCCTCCGGGACAGGGCCTACGAGCAGTACTTC
TRBV14,13,-,TRBJ1-1,-,CASSDSSSIGAFF,TGTGCCAGCAGTGACTCATCCTCAATTGGAGCTTTCTTT
TRBV20-1,15,TRBD1,TRBJ1-4,-,CSALRSGTGIEKLFF,TGCAGTGCTCTCCGGTCCGGGACAGGGATTGAAAAACTGTTTTTT
TRBV4-1,16,TRBD2,TRBJ2-1,-,CASSQDKTSAYNEQFF,TGCGCCAGCAGCCAAGATAAGACTAGCGCCTACAATGAGCAGTTCTTC
TRBV4-1,12,-,TRBJ2-7,-,CASSQGQDEQYF,TGCGCCAGCAGCCAAGGACAGGACGAGCAGTACTTC
TRBV20-1,17,TRBD2,TRBJ2-3,once,CSARDKERLAGSDTQYF,TGCAGTGCTAGAGATAAAGAGAGACTAGCGGGTAGCGATACGCAGTATTTT
TRBV5-1,14,TRBD1,TRBJ1-2,-,CASSHLPTGEGYTF,TGCGCCAGCAGCCACCTACCGACAGGGGAAGGCTACACCTTC
TRBV27,12,-,TRBJ1-1,-,CASSGSGTEAFF,TGTGCCAGCAGCGGGTCGGGCACTGAAGCTTTCTTT
TRBV7-9,16,-,TRBJ2-1,-,CASRGSGPGSYNEQFF,TGTGCCAGCAGAGGGAGCGGGCCTGGCTCCTACAATGAGCAGTTCTTC
TRBV29-1,12,-,TRBJ2-1,-,CSVEGAYNEQFF,TGCAGCGTGGAGGGAGCATACAATGAGCAGTTCTTC
TRBV20-1,13,-,TRBJ2-7,-,CSARGRSEYEQYF,TGCAGTGCTAGAGGCCGATCCGAATACGAGCAGTACTTC
TRBV12-3/TRBV12-4,14,-,TRBJ2-3,-,CASAGPGNTDTQYF,TGTGCCAGCGCGGGACCGGGGAACACAGATACGCAGTATTTT
TRBV30,12,-,TRBJ2-7,-,CAWTGLTYEQYF,TGTGCCTGGACCGGGTTAACCTACGAGCAGTACTTC
TRBV7-8,15,TRBD1,TRBJ1-2,-,CASSDQDRVFDGYTF,TGTGCCAGCAGCGACCAAGACAGGGTGTTCGATGGCTACACCTTC
TRBV30,12,-,TRBJ2-1,-,CAWGSGLNEQIF,TGTGCCTGGGGTAGTGGCCTCAATGAGCAGATCTTC
TRBV20-1,13,-,TRBJ1-1,-,CSARVLVGTEAFF,TGCAGTGCTAGAGTCCTAGTGGGGACTGAAGCTTTCTTT
TRBV3-1,15,-,TRBJ2-5,-,CASSQDGLLQETQYF,TGTGCCAGCAGCCAAGACGGTCTCTTACAAGAGACCCAGTACTTC
TRBV6-4,13,-,TRBJ1-1,-,CASSEEGHTEAFF,TGTGCCAGCAGTGAGGAGGGACACACTGAAGCTTTCTTT
TRBV28,13,-,TRBJ2-1,-,CASATSSYNEQFF,TGTGCCAGTGCGACTAGCTCCTACAATGAGCAGTTCTTC
TRBV12-3/TRBV12-4,14,-,TRBJ2-7,once,CASSFGGGTYEQYF,TGTGCCAGCAGTTTTGGCGGCGGAACCTACGAGCAGTACTTC
TRBV30,13,-,TRBJ1-2,-,CAWTGWEGGGYTF,TGTGCCTGGACCGGATGGGAAGGAGGTGGCTACACCTTC
TRBV3-1,16,-,TRBJ2-2,-,CASSQVDPTNTGELFF,TGTGCCAGCAGCCAAGTCGATCCCACGAACACCGGGGAGCTGTTTTTT
TRBV4-2,13,-,TRBJ2-7,-,CASSQDDLHEQYF,TGTGCCAGCAGCCAAGATGACCTCCACGAGCAGTACTTC
TRBV29-1,14,-,TRBJ2-3,-,CSVLTRIRTDTQYF,TGCAGCGTCCTCACCCGGATCCGCACAGATACGCAGTATTTT
TRBV3-1,13,-,TRBJ2-7,-,CASSHFDSYEQYF,TGTGCCAGCAGCCATTTCGACAGCTACGAGCAGTACTTC
TRBV6-2/TRBV6-3,12,-,TRBJ2-7,-,CASSHGSYEQYF,TGTGCCAGCAGCCACGGGTCCTACGAGCAGTACTTC
TRBV27,14,TRBD1,TRBJ2-7,-,CASSLVDRGDEQYF,TGTGCCAGCAGTTTAGTAGACAGGGGGGACGAGCAGTACTTC
TRBV14,12,TRBD2,TRBJ2-3,-,CASSQDRGREYF,TGTGCCAGCAGCCAAGATCGAGGGAGGGAGTATTTT
TRBV28,15,TRBD2,TRBJ2-2,-,CASGLAGGLTGELFF,TGTGCCAGTGGATTAGCGGGAGGTTTGACCGGGGAGCTGTTTTTT
TRBV7-8,17,-,TRBJ1-5,-,CASSQGKAPYSNQPQHF,TGTGCCAGCAGTCAAGGGAAGGCACCCTATAGCAATCAGCCCCAGCATTTT
TRBV2,12,-,TRBJ1-1,-,CATPGGNTEAFF,TGTGCCACCCCGGGGGGGAACACTGAAGCTTTCTTT
TRBV15,14,-,TRBJ2-7,-,CATSRQGSSYEQYF,TGTGCCACCAGCAGACAGGGAAGCTCCTACGAGCAGTACTTC
TRBV15,13,-,TRBJ2-1,-,CATSLGIGYEQFF,TGTGCCACCAGCCTGGGGATCGGTTATGAGCAGTTCTTC
TRBV10-3,12,-,TRBJ2-7,-,CAIISQEGEQYF,TGTGCCATCATATCGCAGGAAGGCGAGCAGTACTTC
TRBV9,13,-,TRBJ2-2,-,CASSEGSTGELFF,TGTGCCAGCAGCGAGGGGAGCACCGGGGAGCTGTTTTTT
TRBV28,16,TRBD2,TRBJ2-1,-,CASSSRLAGGINEQFF,TGTGCCAGCAGTTCCCGACTAGCGGGAGGGATCAATGAGCAGTTCTTC
TRBV5-1,13,TRBD1,TRBJ2-7,once,CASSSWTGVEQYF,TGCGCCAGCAGCTCGTGGACAGGGGTCGAGCAGTACTTC
TRBV24-1,15,-,TRBJ2-5,-,CATSDLQGHQETQYF,TGTGCCACCAGTGATTTGCAGGGCCACCAAGAGACCCAGTACTTC
TRBV29-1,15,-,TRBJ2-3,-,CSVGGDTWGTDTQYF,TGCAGCGTTGGGGGGGACACATGGGGCACAGATACGCAGTATTTT
TRBV7-3,14,TRBD2,TRBJ2-3,-,CASSLLAGVDTQYF,TGTGCCAGCAGCTTACTAGCGGGAGTAGATACGCAGTATTTT
TRBV13,14,-,TRBJ2-5,-,CASSFGTNQETQYF,TGTGCCAGCAGCTTCGGGACCAATCAAGAGACCCAGTACTTC
TRBV20-1,11,-,TRBJ2-1,-,CNVPVYNEQFF,TGCAACGTACCCGTGTACAATGAGCAGTTCTTC
TRBV20-1,11,-,TRBJ1-5,-,CSARGVIAQHF,TGCAGTGCTCGTGGGGTAATAGCCCAGCATTTT
TRBV2,13,-,TRBJ2-7,-,CASSEIHSYEQYF,TGTGCCAGCAGTGAAATCCACTCCTACGAGCAGTACTTC
TRBV20-1,13,-,TRBJ2-7,-,CSAREPRFYEQYF,TGCAGTGCTAGAGAGCCCAGGTTCTACGAGCAGTACTTC
TRBV14,15,TRBD2,TRBJ2-2,-,CASRQSGSGTGELFF,TGTGCCAGCAGACAAAGCGGGAGTGGGACCGGGGAGCTGTTTTTT
TRBV29-1,13,-,TRBJ2-1,-,CSVDGSTYNEQFF,TGCAGCGTTGACGGGTCGACCTACAATGAGCAGTTCTTC
TRBV3-1,16,-,TRBJ2-7,-,CASSQASGYLTYEQYF,TGTGCCAGCAGCCAAGCATCCGGGTACCTAACCTACGAGCAGTACTTC
TRBV7-9,14,TRBD1,TRBJ1-1,-,CATRKGTGDTEAFF,TGTGCCACCCGGAAAGGGACAGGGGACACTGAAGCTTTCTTT